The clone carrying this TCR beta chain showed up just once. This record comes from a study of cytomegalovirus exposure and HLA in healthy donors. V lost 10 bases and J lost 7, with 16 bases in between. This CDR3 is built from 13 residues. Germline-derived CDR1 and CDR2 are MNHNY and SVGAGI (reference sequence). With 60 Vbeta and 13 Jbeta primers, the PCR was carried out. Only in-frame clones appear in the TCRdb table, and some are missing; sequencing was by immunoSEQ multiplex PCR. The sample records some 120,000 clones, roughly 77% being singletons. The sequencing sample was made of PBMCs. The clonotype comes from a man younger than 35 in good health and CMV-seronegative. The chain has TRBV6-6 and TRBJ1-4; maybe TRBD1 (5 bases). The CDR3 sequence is CATSGGVVEKLFF. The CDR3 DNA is TGTGCCACCTCCGGGGGGGTGGTTGAAAAACTGTTTTTT.